This T cell receptor beta chain was documented in a study of CD8 T cells in Susac syndrome. Study context: When blood was drawn, the patients with Susac syndrome were therapy-naive, on corticosteroids, or on intravenous immunoglobulin alone.

Reverse transcription used roughly 0.5 to 1 ug RNA and random hexamers. The amplification used immunoSEQ multiplex PCR on TCR beta CDR3; it spanned 54 Vbeta and 13 Jbeta. TCRdb re-called the immunoSEQ multiplex PCR reads with MiXCR, one entry per CDR3 protein. The sample has about 140,000 distinct CDR3 sequences, around 95% seen once. This CDR3 region has 15 residues. V gave up 6 bases and J gave up 3 bases, with 15 bases separating them. Per germline, CDR1 SGHTA and CDR2 FQGNSA. Sequencing was carried out using CD4+ T cells from PBMCs. The clonotype was recovered from a human donor with Susac syndrome. This chain joins TRBV7-2 and TRBJ2-1; weak D call: TRBD2 (6 bases). The CDR3: CASSVTRGNYNEQFF. In DNA, the CDR3 is TGTGCCAGCAGTGTAACGCGGGGCAACTACAATGAGCAGTTCTTC.